The rows below give T cell receptor beta chains drawn from one sample of a study of blood T cell repertoires in COVID-19. Measured with immunoSEQ multiplex PCR; TCRdb has only the in-frame clones, and not every one. The sample includes 490,000 or so clones, around 85% of them seen just once. Sequenced input: PBMCs or T cells enriched from blood (not recorded which). The receptors originated from a woman aged 55-69 years who had recovered from COVID-19. Both conserved end residues are part of each CDR3. D genes are given only for firm matches. Only some rows state a clone size, as once, few, many or a class for expanded clones.

J gene | V gene | D gene | clone size | CDR3 protein | CDR3 DNA
TRBJ2-2 | TRBV7-6 | . | . | CASSFYRGDTGELFF | TGTGCCAGCAGCTTTTATAGAGGTGACACCGGGGAGCTGTTTTTT
TRBJ1-1 | TRBV18 | TRBD1 | once | CASSPNRGQTEAFF | TGTGCCAGCTCACCAAACAGGGGGCAAACTGAAGCTTTCTTT
TRBJ2-5 | TRBV3-1/TRBV3-2 | TRBD2 | . | CASSRPSSGGRGTQYF | TGTGCCAGCAGCCGACCTTCTAGCGGGGGGCGGGGGACCCAGTACTTC
TRBJ2-5 | TRBV25-1 | . | once | CASSEGSGAYQETQYF | TGTGCCAGCAGTGAAGGGTCAGGGGCGTACCAAGAGACCCAGTACTTC
TRBJ2-7 | TRBV4-1 | TRBD1 | . | CASSPGQGMDEQYF | TGCGCCAGCAGCCCGGGACAGGGGATGGACGAGCAGTACTTC
TRBJ1-2 | TRBV25-1 | TRBD1 | . | CASSPPGQGGGYTF | TGTGCCAGTTCACCTCCGGGACAGGGAGGGGGCTACACCTTC
TRBJ1-1 | TRBV5-1 | . | . | CASSLLPGSEAFF | TGCGCCAGCAGCTTGCTCCCTGGCTCTGAAGCTTTCTTT
TRBJ1-1 | TRBV19 | . | . | CASTPLGEAEAFF | TGTGCCAGTACCCCGCTGGGGGAGGCTGAAGCTTTCTTT
TRBJ2-3 | TRBV2 | . | once | CASSIGTITDTQYF | TGTGCCAGTTCAATTGGGACAATCACAGATACGCAGTATTTT
TRBJ2-2 | TRBV2 | TRBD2 | . | CASSPSGGDTGELFF | TGTGCCAGCAGCCCCTCGGGGGGTGATACCGGGGAGCTGTTTTTT
TRBJ2-3 | TRBV27 | TRBD1 | . | CASSFRPGTVDTQYF | TGTGCCAGCAGTTTCCGACCCGGGACAGTGGATACGCAGTATTTT
TRBJ2-5 | TRBV5-1 | . | . | CASSLMAGEGETQYF | TGCGCCAGCAGCTTGATGGCAGGGGAGGGGGAGACCCAGTACTTC
TRBJ1-2 | TRBV18 | . | . | CASSRARASYGYTF | TGTGCCAGCTCACGGGCCAGGGCGTCCTATGGCTACACCTTC
TRBJ1-2 | TRBV4-1 | . | . | CASSQMVWSGGYTF | TGCGCCAGCAGCCAAATGGTCTGGAGCGGTGGCTACACCTTC
TRBJ2-3 | TRBV7-9 | TRBD1 | . | CASSPGQGGGTDTQYF | TGTGCCAGCAGCCCGGGACAGGGGGGAGGAACAGATACGCAGTATTTT
TRBJ2-7 | TRBV6-2/TRBV6-3 | . | . | CASSYPQGSNEQYF | TGTGCCAGCAGTTACCCGCAGGGATCGAACGAGCAGTACTTC
TRBJ2-1 | TRBV18 | TRBD1 | . | CASSPPVGTGQQFF | TGTGCCAGCTCACCACCAGTTGGGACAGGGCAGCAGTTCTTC
TRBJ1-4 | TRBV6-5 | . | . | CASSPLGGKLFF | TGTGCCAGCAGTCCCTTAGGGGGAAAACTGTTTTTT
TRBJ1-1 | TRBV19 | TRBD1 | . | CASSTRLGQGDTEAFF | TGTGCCAGTAGTACCCGCCTAGGACAGGGGGACACTGAAGCTTTCTTT
TRBJ1-2 | TRBV19 | . | . | CASRRVGLDGYTF | TGTGCCAGCAGACGGGTCGGCCTAGATGGCTACACCTTC
TRBJ1-2 | TRBV6-1 | . | . | CASSEVGGGRYGYTF | TGTGCCAGCAGTGAAGTCGGCGGAGGGCGGTATGGCTACACCTTC
TRBJ2-3 | TRBV11-3 | TRBD2 | . | CASSLGLAGGPVNTQYF | TGTGCCAGCAGCTTAGGACTAGCGGGGGGGCCTGTAAATACGCAGTATTTT
TRBJ2-5 | TRBV30 | TRBD1 | . | CAWSDGTGRGETQYF | TGTGCCTGGAGTGACGGGACAGGGAGAGGAGAGACCCAGTACTTC
TRBJ1-1 | TRBV3-1/TRBV3-2 | . | few | CASSSRGFNTEAFF | TGTGCCAGCAGCTCCAGGGGCTTCAACACTGAAGCTTTCTTT
TRBJ2-3 | TRBV6-1 | . | . | CASSEGSTGWTQYF | TGTGCCAGCAGTGAAGGTTCAACAGGGTGGACGCAGTATTTT
TRBJ2-6 | TRBV12-3/TRBV12-4 | . | . | CASKGAGANVLTF | TGTGCCAGCAAGGGGGCTGGGGCCAACGTCCTGACTTTC
TRBJ1-1 | TRBV28 | TRBD1 | . | CASTLRPGTGDTEAFF | TGTGCCAGCACCCTCCGTCCCGGGACAGGAGACACTGAAGCTTTCTTT
TRBJ2-3 | TRBV5-1 | TRBD2 | . | CASSWESGTSGTRSDTQYF | TGCGCCAGCAGCTGGGAAAGCGGGACTAGCGGGACGAGGTCAGATACGCAGTATTTT
TRBJ1-2 | TRBV27 | . | few | CASSPLGVREAKLGYTF | TGTGCCAGCTCCCCCCTAGGCGTCAGGGAGGCCAAACTCGGCTACACCTTC
TRBJ2-5 | TRBV27 | . | . | CASSHPSGTQYF | TGTGCCAGCAGCCACCCCTCGGGGACCCAGTACTTC
TRBJ2-1 | TRBV2 | TRBD1 | . | CASYDRGSYNEQFF | TGTGCCAGCTACGACAGGGGATCCTACAATGAGCAGTTCTTC
TRBJ1-2 | TRBV3-1/TRBV3-2 | TRBD1 | few | CASSLQGPNYGYTF | TGTGCCAGCAGCCTACAGGGGCCTAACTATGGCTACACCTTC
TRBJ2-3 | TRBV24-1 | . | . | CATSDPAAGTYTQYF | TGTGCCACCAGTGATCCTGCCGCGGGCACATATACGCAGTATTTT
TRBJ2-2 | TRBV12-5 | . | . | CASGPSGSAGELFF | TGTGCTAGTGGTCCCTCAGGGTCGGCCGGGGAGCTGTTTTTT
TRBJ1-2 | TRBV20-1 | . | . | CSPGWSGTF | TGCAGCCCGGGGTGGTCAGGCACCTTC
TRBJ1-2 | TRBV9 | TRBD1 | . | CASAAGTGGAGDYGYTF | TGTGCCAGCGCGGCTGGGACAGGGGGCGCTGGGGACTATGGCTACACCTTC